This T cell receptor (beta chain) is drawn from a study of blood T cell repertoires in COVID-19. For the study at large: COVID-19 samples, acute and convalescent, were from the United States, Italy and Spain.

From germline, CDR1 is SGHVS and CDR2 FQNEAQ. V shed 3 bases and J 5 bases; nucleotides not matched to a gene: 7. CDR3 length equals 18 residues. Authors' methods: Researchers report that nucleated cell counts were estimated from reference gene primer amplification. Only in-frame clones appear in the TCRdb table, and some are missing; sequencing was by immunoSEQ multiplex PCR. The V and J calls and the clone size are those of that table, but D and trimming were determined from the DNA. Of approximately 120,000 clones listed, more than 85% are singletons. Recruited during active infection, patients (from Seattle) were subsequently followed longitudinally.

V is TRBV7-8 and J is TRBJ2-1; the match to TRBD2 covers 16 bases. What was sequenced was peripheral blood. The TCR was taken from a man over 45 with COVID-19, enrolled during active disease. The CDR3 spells CASSLTGLAGGPDNEQFF. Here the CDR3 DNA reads TGTGCCAGCAGCTTGACGGGACTAGCGGGAGGGCCAGACAATGAGCAGTTCTTC.